These 28 T cell receptor beta chains were sequenced from one sample in a study of early T cells in non-severe SARS-CoV-2 infection (TCRdb year 2021). The library was prepared using 5' RACE. The sample was run on a NextSeq 500. The public reads were run again by TCRdb, first through fastp at Q25 and then through MiXCR, and only productive beta chains were kept. A single entry per CDR3 protein holds the most common genes and DNA from its merged rows. Here the sample has under 50,000 distinct CDR3 sequences; under 30% occur a single time. Under 6% of the sample belongs to the ten largest clones. Source: whole blood, taken at baseline. Receptor source: an adult who was a healthcare worker with PCR-confirmed SARS-CoV-2 infection or an uninfected control (not recorded which).

The chain combines TRBV18 with TRBJ2-4; D perhaps matches TRBD1 (5 bases). Germline CDR1 reads KGHSH; CDR2 reads LQKENI. The CDR3 contains 15 residues. The V gene lost 6 bases and the J gene lost 0 bases, with 12 bases spanning the gap. In nucleotides, the CDR3 is TGTGCCAGCTCTCCAAAGGGGATAGCCAAAAACATTCAGTACTTC. Protein sequence: CASSPKGIAKNIQYF. Based on the CDR3 plus reference TRBV18 and TRBJ2-4, the full variable domain is NAGVMQNPRHLVRRRGQEARLRCSPMKGHSHVYWYRQLPEEGLKFMVYLQKENIIDESGMPKERFSAEFPKEGPSILRIQQVVRGDSAAYFCASSPKGIAKNIQYFGAGTRLSVL.

The chain joins TRBV5-1 to TRBJ2-7; D not certain. The V gene lost 4 bases and the J gene lost 5 bases, with 19 bases spanning the gap. Germline lookup yields CDR1 SGHRS and CDR2 YFSETQ. CDR3 length: 15 residues. CDR3 in amino acids: CASSPRRTGTDEQYF. The CDR3 DNA is TGCGCCAGCAGCCCAAGACGGACGGGTACCGACGAGCAGTACTTC.

The sample holds a few counts of this clonotype. This chain links TRBV7-9 with TRBJ1-2; D perhaps matches TRBD1 (5 bases). This CDR3 spans 16 amino acids. Germline CDR1 reads SEHNR; CDR2 reads FQNEAQ (reference sequence). V lost 5 bases to trimming and J lost 1 base, with 17 bases between them. CDR3 bases: TGTGCCAGCAGCCCTATCTCAGGGCCTGTTAACTATGGCTACACCTTC. It translates to CASSPISGPVNYGYTF.

This chain uses TRBV10-2 with TRBJ2-1; 9 bases align to TRBD1. J was trimmed by 2 bases and V by 5 bases; bases with no gene match: 4. The CDR3 is 15 residues long. Germline CDR1 is WSHSY and CDR2 is SAAADI. In DNA, the CDR3 is TGCGCCAGCAGTCGGAACAGGGGGCCCTACAATGAGCAGTTCTTC. It yields the protein CASSRNRGPYNEQFF.

The rearrangement links TRBV12-3 or TRBV12-4 to TRBJ2-1; 7 nucleotides agree with TRBD1. This CDR3 has 15 residues. V was pared by 2 bases and J by 3 bases, with 4 bases of the junction left unmatched. DNA of the CDR3: TGTGCCAGCAGTTTATCTCCAGGGGGCTACAATGAGCAGTTCTTC. It codes for CASSLSPGGYNEQFF.

The J gene is TRBJ2-7, the V gene TRBV30; 12 nucleotides agree with TRBD1. CDR3 length: 15 residues. V lost 1 base and J lost 5; bases outside the gene matches: 6. The V gene's germline CDR1 is GTSNPN and CDR2 SVGIG (reference sequence). CDR3 protein: CAWSAGQGAVDEQYF. Written as DNA, the CDR3 is TGTGCCTGGAGTGCGGGACAGGGGGCGGTGGACGAGCAGTACTTC.

The chain combines TRBV7-9 with TRBJ2-3; D is undetermined. Germline-derived CDR1 and CDR2 are SEHNR and FQNEAQ (reference sequence). V was pared by 6 bases and J by 5 bases, with 9 bases between. This CDR3 is built from 12 residues. CDR3 amino acids: CASRTGEDTQYF. The CDR3 bases are TGTGCCAGCAGAACGGGTGAAGATACGCAGTATTTT.

The chain uses TRBV7-9 and TRBJ2-5; D is unclear. There are 15 residues in the CDR3. Germline V gives CDR1 SEHNR, CDR2 FQNEAQ (reference sequence). Trimming took 0 bases from V and 1 from J, leaving 9 bases between them. The CDR3 DNA reads as TGTGCCAGCAGCTTAGCGGCGCACACCCAAGAGACCCAGTACTTC. Its protein is CASSLAAHTQETQYF.

This clonotype came up many times. The V gene is TRBV20-1, the J gene TRBJ2-2; 7 bases are shared with TRBD1. Germline V gene data show CDR1 as DFQATT and CDR2 as SNEGSKA (reference sequence). The trim removed 4 bases at V and 7 bases at J, leaving 6 bases unmatched. The CDR3 sequence is 13 residues long. The CDR3 sequence is CSAKGGAGGELFF. The CDR3 region has the DNA TGCAGTGCTAAAGGGGGCGCAGGCGGGGAGCTGTTTTTT.

This chain connects TRBV2 to TRBJ2-1; TRBD2 is a possible D gene (5 bases). The V and J ends lost 1 base and 7 bases respectively, with 17 bases between them. Germline V lookup: CDR1 SNHLY, CDR2 FYNNEI. The CDR3 contains 16 residues. CDR3 nucleotide sequence: TGTGCCAGCAGTGAAGGGGCTATGGAGCGGTGGAATGAGCAGTTCTTC. This translates into CASSEGAMERWNEQFF.

The chain combines TRBV6-6 with TRBJ1-1, with D perhaps matching TRBD1 (5 bases). CDR1 is MNHNY, CDR2 SVGAGI, per germline (reference sequence). The V gene lost 6 bases and the J gene lost 0 bases, with 14 bases spanning the gap. The CDR3 runs to 15 residues. The DNA for the CDR3 is TGTGCCAGCAGAGTGGATGGGGCCCTGAACACTGAAGCTTTCTTT. This translates into CASRVDGALNTEAFF.

V usage is TRBV7-9 and J usage is TRBJ2-4; no reliable D call. Germline V lookup: CDR1 SEHNR, CDR2 FQNEAQ (reference sequence). V lost 2 bases and J 3 bases, leaving 8 bases between the germline ends. The length of the CDR3 is 14 residues. CDR3: CASSLTGNKNIQYF. CDR3 bases: TGTGCCAGCAGCTTAACCGGCAACAAAAACATTCAGTACTTC.

The chain employs TRBV6-6 and TRBJ2-7; D is unclear. In germline, CDR1 is MNHNY, CDR2 SVGAGI (reference sequence). Trimming pared 0 bases from V and 5 bases from J, leaving 8 bases between. The CDR3 loop spans 13 amino acids. The CDR3 DNA sequence: TGTGCCAGCAGTTACTCGACACACAACGAGCAGTACTTC. It is translated as CASSYSTHNEQYF.

The rearrangement uses TRBV5-5 and TRBJ1-1; D is unclear. Germline CDR1 and CDR2: SGHKS and YYEKEE (reference sequence). The V and J ends lost 1 base and 0 bases respectively, with 4 bases between them. This CDR3 is built from 13 residues. The CDR3 spells CASSLFLNTEAFF. The CDR3 DNA follows: TGTGCCAGCAGCTTGTTTCTGAACACTGAAGCTTTCTTT.

This chain connects TRBV5-1 to TRBJ2-5; D is unresolved. Looked up from germline, CDR1 is SGHRS and CDR2 is YFSETQ. CDR3 length: 14 amino acids. Trimming stripped 0 bases from V and 0 bases from J, with 6 bases between. The CDR3 bases are TGCGCCAGCAGCTTGGTGGCAGACCAAGAGACCCAGTACTTC. Translated, it gives CASSLVADQETQYF.

The chain combines TRBV11-2 with TRBJ2-1, with D possibly matching TRBD1 (6 bases). Germline CDR1 reads SGHAT; CDR2 reads FQNNGV. V lost 5 bases to trimming and J lost 5 bases, with 13 bases between them. The CDR3 length is 14 residues. The CDR3 coding sequence is TGTGCCAGCAGCGCCCTAAGGGGGAACAATGAGCAGTTCTTC. Translated, it gives CASSALRGNNEQFF.

This chain uses TRBV12-3 or TRBV12-4 with TRBJ2-5; no firm D call. The ends were cut back, 5 bases at V and 1 base at J, with 2 bases in the middle. The CDR3 covers 11 residues. The CDR3, as DNA: TGTGCCAGCAGTATCCAAGAGACCCAGTACTTC. Residues: CASSIQETQYF.

CDR3 sequence reads: CAISRGTTDTQYF. The DNA of the CDR3 is TGTGCCATCAGTCGGGGCACCACAGATACGCAGTATTTT. The chain joins TRBV10-3 to TRBJ2-3; D tentatively fits TRBD1 or TRBD2 (5 bases each). The CDR3 spans 13 residues. Germline CDR1 is ENHRY and CDR2 is SYGVKD. Trimming removed 5 bases from V and 2 bases from J, with 8 bases in between.

This clonotype was seen a few times. At one boundary the junction diverges from the germline segment, which might be a read error. The chain uses TRBV2 and TRBJ2-1; maybe TRBD1 (5 bases). Looked up from germline, CDR1 is SNHLY and CDR2 is FYNNEI. The length of the CDR3 is 13 residues. CDR3 region: CASSEDSYNEQFF. CDR3 DNA sequence: TGTGCCAGCAGCGAAGACAGCTACAATGAGCAGTTCTTC.

The chain recombines TRBV5-6 with TRBJ2-2, with D possibly TRBD1 on 7 matching bases. Germline V lookup: CDR1 SGHDT, CDR2 YYEEEE. This CDR3 comprises 15 residues. Trimming removed 1 base at V and 6 bases at J, with 13 bases between. The CDR3 here is CASSLWRGRAGELFF. CDR3 bases: TGTGCCAGCAGCTTGTGGAGGGGGCGCGCCGGGGAGCTGTTTTTT.

This chain connects TRBV6-6 to TRBJ1-6; no definite D call. V was trimmed by 2 bases and J by 7 bases, leaving 9 bases between them. The germline gives CDR1 MNHNY, CDR2 SVGAGI (reference sequence). The CDR3 loop spans 14 amino acids. CDR3 in amino acids: CASSYVQFNSPLHF. The CDR3 DNA is TGTGCCAGCAGTTACGTGCAGTTCAATTCACCCCTCCACTTT.

The sample holds one count of this clonotype. The chain uses TRBV18 and TRBJ1-4; D is possibly TRBD1 (5 bases). The germline V and J ends were trimmed by 3 bases and 8 bases, with 16 bases remaining between them. The germline V gene encodes CDR1 KGHSH and CDR2 LQKENI. CDR3 length: 15 amino acids. This CDR3 reads CASSPRGRVEEKLFF. The CDR3 DNA sequence: TGTGCCAGCTCACCGCGGGGCAGGGTGGAAGAAAAACTGTTTTTT.

The sample holds a few counts of this clonotype. This sequence joins TRBV7-2 and TRBJ1-3, with D unresolved. The CDR3 loop spans 15 amino acids. The germline V gene has CDR1 SGHTA and CDR2 FQGNSA. Trimming left V 6 bases short and J 2 bases short, with 14 bases between. CDR3 DNA: TGTGCCAGCAGTCAAGCCGCGGTAGCTGGAAACACCATATATTTT. This sequence encodes CASSQAAVAGNTIYF. The variable domain in full, with the rest retrieved from reference TRBV7-2 and TRBJ1-3, is GAGVSQSPSNKVTEKGKDVELRCDPISGHTALYWYRQSLGQGLEFLIYFQGNSAPDKSGLPSDRFSAERTGGSVSTLTIQRTQQEDSAVYLCASSQAAVAGNTIYFGEGSWLTVV.

This chain joins TRBV7-2 and TRBJ2-7; TRBD1 aligns across 7 bases. In germline, CDR1 is SGHTA, CDR2 FQGNSA. V was clipped by 1 base and J by 3 bases; unmatched bases: 6. The CDR3 runs to 15 residues. CDR3 amino acids: CASSLVTGAVYEQYF. The CDR3, as DNA: TGTGCCAGCAGCTTAGTAACAGGGGCGGTCTACGAGCAGTACTTC.

This clonotype was detected ten times or more. The chain has TRBV7-2 and TRBJ2-3, with TRBD2 matching 8 bases. V shed 1 base and J 5 bases; nucleotides not matched to a gene: 5. This CDR3 has 15 amino acids. Germline V gene sequence: CDR1 SGHTA, CDR2 FQGNSA. The CDR3 bases are TGTGCCAGCAGCTTAGGGTCGGGGGGGCAAGATACGCAGTATTTT. Amino acids: CASSLGSGGQDTQYF.

V and J are TRBV10-3 and TRBJ1-2; D gene ambiguous. V was cut by 7 bases and J by 4 bases, with 7 bases left in between. The CDR3 loop spans 11 amino acids. CDR1 is ENHRY, CDR2 SYGVKD, per germline. The CDR3: CAITGAYGYTF. The CDR3 DNA reads TGTGCCATCACGGGAGCCTATGGCTACACCTTC.

The genes are TRBV10-3 and TRBJ1-5; 9 nucleotides agree with TRBD1. CDR1 ENHRY and CDR2 SYGVKD come from the germline V gene. After removal of 6 bases from V and 4 bases from J, the junction contained 7 bases not matched to a gene. This CDR3 spans 15 amino acids. The CDR3 protein is CAIRPGTGNNQPQHF. In DNA, the CDR3 is TGTGCCATCAGGCCCGGGACAGGGAATAATCAGCCCCAGCATTTT.

The gene calls are TRBV12-5 and TRBJ1-1, with 8 bases matching TRBD1. J gave up 4 bases and V 6 bases, and 4 bases lay outside the gene matches. Germline values: CDR1 LGHNT, CDR2 FRNRAP. The CDR3 has 13 amino acids. In DNA, the CDR3 is TGTGCTAGTGGCCCTGACAGGGGCACTGAAGCTTTCTTT. This sequence encodes CASGPDRGTEAFF.